This T cell receptor beta chain comes out of a study of shared clonotypes between healthy human individuals. Notes on the study in general: Larger estimated richness was generally recorded for naive subsets relative to memory subsets.

In its sample, this clone was seen a few times. As yet, its antigen is unknown. Measured with immunoSEQ multiplex PCR; TCRdb has only the in-frame clones, and not every one. Here the sample spans about 640,000 clones, about three quarters being singletons. The sequence came from a young woman in good health. The sequenced material came from memory CD4+ T cells sorted from blood. The subset: CD45RA-negative fraction.

The DNA of the CDR3 is TGCGCCAGCAGCTTCAGCCAGACTAGCGGGAGCGACGAGCAGTACTTC. It codes for CASSFSQTSGSDEQYF. The gene calls are TRBV5-1 and TRBJ2-7, with 12 bases identical to TRBD2. This CDR3 is built from 16 residues. V was pared by 2 bases and J by 5 bases, with 8 bases of the junction left unmatched. The germline gives CDR1 SGHRS, CDR2 YFSETQ.